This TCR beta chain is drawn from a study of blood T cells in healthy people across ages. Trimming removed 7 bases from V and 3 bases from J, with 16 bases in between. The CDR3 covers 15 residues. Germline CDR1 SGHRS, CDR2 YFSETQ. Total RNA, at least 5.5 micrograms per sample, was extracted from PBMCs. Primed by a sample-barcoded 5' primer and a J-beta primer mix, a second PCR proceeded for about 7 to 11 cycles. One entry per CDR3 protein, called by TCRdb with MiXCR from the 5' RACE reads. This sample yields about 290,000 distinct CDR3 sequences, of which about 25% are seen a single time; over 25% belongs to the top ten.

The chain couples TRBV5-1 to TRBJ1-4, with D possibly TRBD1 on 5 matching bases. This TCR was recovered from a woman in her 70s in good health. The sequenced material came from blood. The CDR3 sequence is CASGATDSPNEKLFF. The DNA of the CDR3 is TGCGCCAGCGGCGCTACAGACAGCCCTAATGAAAAACTGTTTTTT.